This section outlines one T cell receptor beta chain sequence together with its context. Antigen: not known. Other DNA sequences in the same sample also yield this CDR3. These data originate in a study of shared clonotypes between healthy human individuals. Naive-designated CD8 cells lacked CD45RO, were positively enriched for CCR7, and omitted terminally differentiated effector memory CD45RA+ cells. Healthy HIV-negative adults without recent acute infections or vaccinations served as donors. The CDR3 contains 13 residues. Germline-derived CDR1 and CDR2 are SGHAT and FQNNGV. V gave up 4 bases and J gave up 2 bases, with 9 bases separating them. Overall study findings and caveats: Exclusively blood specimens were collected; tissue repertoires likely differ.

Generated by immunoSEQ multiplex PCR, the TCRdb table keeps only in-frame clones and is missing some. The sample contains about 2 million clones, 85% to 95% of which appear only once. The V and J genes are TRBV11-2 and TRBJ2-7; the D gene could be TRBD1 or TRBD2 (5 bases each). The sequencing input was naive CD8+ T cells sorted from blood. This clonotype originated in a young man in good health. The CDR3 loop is CASSSGAAYEQYF. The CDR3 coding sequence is TGTGCCAGCAGCTCCGGGGCCGCCTACGAGCAGTACTTC. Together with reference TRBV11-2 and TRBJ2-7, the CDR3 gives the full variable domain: EAGVAQSPRYKIIEKRQSVAFWCNPISGHATLYWYQQILGQGPKLLIQFQNNGVVDDSQLPKDRFSAERLKGVDSTLKIQPAKLEDSAVYLCASSSGAAYEQYFGPGTRLTVT.